Listed here are 22 T cell receptor beta chains from one sample, sequenced in a study of human T cells and chemical hapten exposure. Time point in this sample: patch test 3, about 24 weeks after DPC sensitization. Indicated treatment: therapeutic diphenylcyclopropenone sensitization with weekly scalp DPC. TCRdb re-analysed the RACE reads in MiXCR, keeping a single row per CDR3 protein. The table shows about 110,000 distinct CDR3 sequences, with under 40% occurring only once. The sample was whole blood, taken in connection with sensitization to the hapten diphenylcyclopropenone (DPC). The receptor set was obtained from a man in his forties with alopecia areata. Some clones in this sample may be carry-over from other donors' samples.

The chain couples TRBV6-6 to TRBJ1-1; TRBD1 matches at 12 bases. V lost 2 bases to trimming and J lost 6 bases; unmatched junction nucleotides: 13. There are 18 residues in the CDR3. Germline CDR1 and CDR2: MNHNY and SVGAGI (reference sequence). The CDR3 reads CASSYPGQGAFGLPEAFF. CDR3 DNA sequence: TGTGCCAGCAGTTACCCGGGACAGGGGGCTTTTGGGTTACCTGAAGCTTTCTTT.

The V gene is TRBV6-4, the J gene TRBJ2-7, with D uncertain. The germline V gene has CDR1 MRHNA and CDR2 SNTAGT. This CDR3 has 14 amino acids. Trimming cost V 2 bases and J 2 bases, with 10 bases left between them. The CDR3 region is CASSDSRITYEQYV. The DNA for the CDR3 is TGTGCCAGCAGTGACAGTCGGATTACCTACGAGCAGTACGTC.

This clonotype came up a few times. The chain uses TRBV28 and TRBJ1-5, with a tentative D call TRBD1 (5 bases). CDR3 length: 14 residues. V was cut by 6 bases and J by 0 bases, with 9 bases left in between. Germline values: CDR1 MDHEN, CDR2 SYDVKM. The CDR3 bases are TGTGCCAGCAGAGAACAGGATAGCAATCAGCCCCAGCATTTT. Protein product: CASREQDSNQPQHF.

J is TRBJ2-3 and V is TRBV7-9, with 7 bases identical to TRBD1. This CDR3 is built from 16 residues. V trimming: 2 bases; J trimming: 2 bases; junction bases outside the gene matches: 7. The germline gives CDR1 SEHNR, CDR2 FQNEAQ (reference sequence). The CDR3 DNA follows: TGTGCCAGCAGCTTAAAGATTACAGGGGACACAGATACGCAGTATTTT. This gives the protein CASSLKITGDTDTQYF.

This clonotype has only a few counts. J is TRBJ1-5 and V is TRBV25-1; 7 nucleotides agree with TRBD1. The CDR3 runs to 14 residues. Germline V CDR1 and CDR2: MGHDK, SYGVNS. With 2 bases clipped from V and 2 bases from J, the junction kept 0 bases outside the gene matches. In DNA form, the CDR3 reads TGTGCCAGCAGTGAAACAGGGGGCAATCAGCCCCAGCATTTT. The encoded protein is CASSETGGNQPQHF.

This clonotype was seen a handful of times. The chain recombines TRBV6-2 or TRBV6-3 with TRBJ2-7, with D possibly being TRBD1 or TRBD2 (5 bases each). CDR1 is MNHEY and CDR2 is SVGEGT in the germline V gene. The V end was cut by 2 bases, the J end by 7 bases, with 21 bases between. The CDR3 has 16 amino acids. This CDR3 reads CASSYEGLRANPEQYF. The CDR3 nucleotides read TGTGCCAGCAGTTACGAGGGGCTCCGGGCAAATCCAGAGCAGTACTTC.

The chain combines TRBV20-1 with TRBJ2-5; 9 bases line up with TRBD2. This CDR3 has 15 amino acids. Germline loops: CDR1 DFQATT, CDR2 SNEGSKA (reference sequence). V lost 5 bases to trimming and J lost 5 bases; unmatched junction nucleotides: 12. CDR3 bases: TGCAGTGCTGGGACTAGCAGCTCTCGGCGGGAGACCCAGTACTTC. It is translated as CSAGTSSSRRETQYF.

This clonotype is a singleton in its sample. The chain combines TRBV27 with TRBJ2-3; 7 nucleotides align to TRBD2. J lost 1 base, V lost 1 base, and 8 bases had no gene match. Germline CDR1 is MNHEY and CDR2 is SMNVEV (reference sequence). The CDR3 length is 17 residues. DNA for the CDR3: TGTGCCAGCAGTTTATGGGGTCCTAGCGGTCGCACAGATACGCAGTATTTT. Its translation is CASSLWGPSGRTDTQYF.

The chain recombines TRBV9 with TRBJ2-5, with 9 bases fitting TRBD2. V was clipped by 0 bases and J by 5 bases; unmatched bases: 5. Germline CDR1 and CDR2: SGDLS and YYNGEE. The length of the CDR3 is 15 residues. CDR3 in DNA: TGTGCCAGCAGCGTAGGAACGACTAGCGGTGAGACCCAGTACTTC. Protein product: CASSVGTTSGETQYF.

The chain joins TRBV10-3 to TRBJ2-5, with 7 bases matching TRBD1. Trimming at V came to 2 bases and at J to 1 base, leaving 4 bases not matched to a gene. Germline V gene data show CDR1 as ENHRY and CDR2 as SYGVKD. The CDR3 has 15 amino acids. The CDR3 bases are TGTGCCATCAGTGAGACAGGGGTCTCCCAAGAGACCCAGTACTTC. Encoded protein: CAISETGVSQETQYF.

This clonotype was seen once. This chain uses TRBV30 with TRBJ1-4, with D possibly matching TRBD1 (6 bases). CDR1 and CDR2 (germline): GTSNPN, SVGIG (reference sequence). V lost 3 bases, J lost 8 bases, and 16 bases lay in between. The CDR3 runs 14 residues. The CDR3 nucleotides are TGTGCCTGGAGCTTAGGGGGGGGGAACGAAAAACTGTTTTTT. As protein: CAWSLGGGNEKLFF.

The chain has TRBV6-2 or TRBV6-3 and TRBJ1-1; 7 bases map to TRBD1. Germline loops: CDR1 MNHEY, CDR2 SVGEGT. This CDR3 is built from 12 residues. V lost 6 bases, J lost 5 bases, and 3 bases stayed unmatched. CDR3 sequence reads: CASSHRGTEAFF. CDR3 nucleotides: TGTGCCAGCAGCCACAGGGGAACTGAAGCTTTCTTT.

V is TRBV20-1 and J is TRBJ2-7; tentative D call: TRBD1 (5 bases). V was cut by 3 bases and J by 2 bases, with 14 bases left in between. CDR3 size: 14 residues. In germline, CDR1 is DFQATT, CDR2 SNEGSKA (reference sequence). The CDR3 DNA reads TGCAGTGCTAGGGGGTATGGGGCCCCCTACGAGCAGTACTTC. This sequence encodes CSARGYGAPYEQYF.

This clonotype showed up just a few times. The rearrangement links TRBV6-5 to TRBJ2-5, with D possibly TRBD1 on 6 matching bases. The CDR3 is 13 residues long. V was cut by 5 bases and J by 5 bases, with 12 bases left in between. The germline V gene encodes CDR1 MNHEY and CDR2 SVGAGI. In DNA form, the CDR3 reads TGTGCCAGCAGTCGGGACACGGGGGAGACCCAGTACTTC. Translation: CASSRDTGETQYF.

The V and J genes are TRBV6-2 or TRBV6-3 and TRBJ2-3; no clear D gene. V lost 5 bases to trimming and J lost 2 bases, with 14 bases between them. Germline V gene data show CDR1 as MNHEY and CDR2 as SVGEGT. The CDR3 has 15 residues. This CDR3 is CASSTPRRNTDTQYF. Written as DNA, the CDR3 is TGTGCCAGCAGTACTCCACGGCGGAACACAGATACGCAGTATTTT.

This clonotype appeared a few times. The chain employs TRBV4-1 and TRBJ1-4; possible D gene TRBD1, 6 bases. There are 16 residues in the CDR3. Trimming removed 2 bases from V and 8 bases from J, with 18 bases in between. The germline CDR1 and CDR2 sequences are MGHRA and YSYEKL. CDR3 amino acids: CASSQQPGAGGEKLFF. CDR3 nucleotides: TGCGCCAGCAGCCAACAACCGGGAGCCGGGGGCGAAAAACTGTTTTTT.

V and J are TRBV28 and TRBJ1-5, with D possibly being TRBD1 (5 bases). Germline CDR1 reads MDHEN; CDR2 reads SYDVKM. Trimming pared 7 bases from V and 0 bases from J, leaving 10 bases between. This CDR3 has 14 amino acids. CDR3 coding DNA: TGTGCCAGCACCGGGGGGAATAGCAATCAGCCCCAGCATTTT. Its protein is CASTGGNSNQPQHF. The whole variable domain, filled in from reference TRBV28 and TRBJ1-5, reads DVKVTQSSRYLVKRTGEKVFLECVQDMDHENMFWYRQDPGLGLRLIYFSYDVKMKEKGDIPEGYSVSREKKERFSLILESASTNQTSMYLCASTGGNSNQPQHFGDGTRLSIL.

The rearrangement uses TRBV29-1 and TRBJ2-5; 8 bases are shared with TRBD2. Per the germline V gene, CDR1 is SQVTM and CDR2 is ANQGSEA. CDR3 length: 14 amino acids. With 5 bases clipped from V and 6 bases from J, the junction kept 11 bases outside the gene matches. The CDR3 nucleotides are TGCAGCGTTCACCTCCCCGGGACTAGAAAGACCCAGTACTTC. It codes for CSVHLPGTRKTQYF.

The chain links TRBV28 to TRBJ2-7; possible D gene TRBD1, 6 bases. Germline V lookup: CDR1 MDHEN, CDR2 SYDVKM. V was pared by 8 bases and J by 2 bases, with 16 bases between. The CDR3 runs to 14 residues. The CDR3 DNA follows: TGTGCCAGCGAGACTGGGACACCAACCTACGAGCAGTACTTC. Translation: CASETGTPTYEQYF.

The chain links TRBV11-2 to TRBJ2-5; no firm D call. CDR1 is SGHAT and CDR2 is FQNNGV in the germline V gene. Trimming took off 2 bases at V and 5 bases at J, with 15 bases between the two ends. This CDR3 is built from 15 residues. CDR3: CASSLIVGWAETQYF. In DNA form, the CDR3 reads TGTGCCAGCAGCTTAATCGTTGGCTGGGCGGAGACCCAGTACTTC.

The chain links TRBV29-1 to TRBJ2-3; 11 nucleotides match TRBD2. The CDR3 consists of 16 residues. With V trimmed by 1 base and J by 4 bases, 7 bases remained unmatched. The germline gives CDR1 SQVTM, CDR2 ANQGSEA. In DNA, the CDR3 is TGCAGCGTTGAAGGGGCTCCGGGACTAGCGGCAGATACGCAGTATTTT. This translates into CSVEGAPGLAADTQYF.

The CDR3 loop is CASSRPGLAGGTNHEQFF. CDR3 nucleotides: TGTGCCAGCAGTCGACCCGGACTAGCGGGAGGTACTAATCATGAGCAGTTCTTC. The J gene is TRBJ2-1, the V gene TRBV6-2 or TRBV6-3; 14 bases map to TRBD2. The CDR3 sequence is 18 residues long. V trimming: 5 bases; J trimming: 8 bases; junction bases outside the gene matches: 14. CDR1 and CDR2 from the germline V gene are MNHEY and SVGEGT.